The present T cell receptor (beta chain) was sequenced within a study of cytomegalovirus exposure and HLA in healthy donors. Across the whole study: Researchers previously reported finding 90 million to 120 million unique TCR beta sequences from 170 million or so T cells. Findings and limits, study-wide: Most TCR sequences showed up rarely, but some public TCRs showed up in many donors. In vitro confirmation showed three CMV-associated chains to be CMV antigen specific.

The V gene end was trimmed by 2 bases and the J gene end by 6 bases; junction bases not matched to a gene: 12. Germline loops: CDR1 SGHTA, CDR2 FQGTGA. The length of the CDR3 is 16 residues. This cohort consisted of healthy bone marrow donors. Concerning this clone itself: Its antigen is still unknown.

The PCR employed 60 Vbeta primers together with 13 Jbeta primers. Measured with immunoSEQ multiplex PCR; TCRdb has only the in-frame clones, and not every one. The sample has some 160,000 clones, nearly 85% seen once. The sample comprised PBMCs. The sequence was collected from a male donor in good health and CMV-seronegative. The chain combines TRBV7-3 with TRBJ2-7, with 8 bases lining up with TRBD1. Here the CDR3 DNA reads TGTGCCAGCAGCTTAGTAGGGGGACAGGCATTCTCCGAGCAGTACTTC. This sequence encodes CASSLVGGQAFSEQYF.